The rows below give T cell receptor beta chains drawn from one sample of a study of blood T cell repertoires in COVID-19. Only in-frame clones appear in the TCRdb table, and some are missing; sequencing was by immunoSEQ multiplex PCR. The sample lists roughly 260,000 clones, 75% to 95% occurring once. Material for sequencing was PBMCs or T cells enriched from blood (not recorded which). These receptor sequences come from a woman younger than 35 who had recovered from COVID-19. Each CDR3 is given with its conserved first and last residue. D genes are given only for firm matches.

>TRBV3-1/TRBV3-2|TRBD2|TRBJ2-2
CASSQGASGGLGELFF
>TRBV19|TRBD1|TRBJ1-2
CASSPLARDSGNYGYTF
>TRBV10-1|NA|TRBJ2-4
CASSRLDLIQYF
>TRBV6-6|NA|TRBJ2-7
CASNEGDYEQYF
>TRBV28|NA|TRBJ1-4
CASSSPGATNEKLFF
>TRBV21-1|NA|TRBJ1-3
CASSALQGATGNTIYF
>TRBV3-1/TRBV3-2|NA|TRBJ1-2
CASSQDPSRSGYGYTF
>TRBV24-1|NA|TRBJ2-5
CATSVSGDVETQYF
>TRBV7-2|NA|TRBJ2-2
CASSLIRGAGELFF
>TRBV9|NA|TRBJ2-1
CASSPSGSSYNEQFF
>TRBV6-5|NA|TRBJ2-5
CASTGYQETQYF
>TRBV3-1/TRBV3-2|TRBD1|TRBJ1-1
CASSRRDREEAFF
>TRBV3-1/TRBV3-2|TRBD2|TRBJ2-3
CASSHQGEGLAGTSTDTQYF
>TRBV7-3|TRBD2|TRBJ2-2
CASSPSGSWGGELFF
>TRBV4-3|TRBD1|TRBJ1-2
CASSQVLTGGPYGYTF
>TRBV7-8|NA|TRBJ1-2
CASSREVSGPQVGGYTF
>TRBV5-1|NA|TRBJ1-1
CASRGQNTEAFF
>TRBV4-2|NA|TRBJ1-4
CASSTGWEKLFF
>TRBV3-1/TRBV3-2|TRBD2|TRBJ2-6
CASRGTSADSGANVLTF
>TRBV7-6|TRBD1|TRBJ2-5
CASSLGGQEFQETQYF
>TRBV4-2|NA|TRBJ2-5
CASSQGTERNQETQYF
>TRBV18|NA|TRBJ1-6
CASSPPGGKDSPLHF
>TRBV18|NA|TRBJ1-2
CASSPSGGSYGYTF
>TRBV4-1|TRBD1|TRBJ1-4
CASSQPNRGTYEKLFF
>TRBV5-1|TRBD2|TRBJ2-1
CASSHHSKGGEQFF
>TRBV10-2|NA|TRBJ1-4
CASSPGVLNEKLFF
>TRBV19|NA|TRBJ2-5
CASSTPDWTQYF
>TRBV18|NA|TRBJ1-6
CASSPTEGVYNSPLHF
>TRBV5-4|TRBD2|TRBJ2-1
CASSSPSGTYNEQFF
>TRBV7-2|NA|TRBJ1-2
CASSLQSNFYGYTF
>TRBV28|NA|TRBJ2-1
CASGGNRDEQFF
>TRBV10-3|NA|TRBJ1-2
CAISENPEARGYTF
>TRBV5-4|TRBD1|TRBJ1-2
CASRIGGSYGYTF
>TRBV7-3|NA|TRBJ1-2
CASSLTRAQGDGYTF
>TRBV13|TRBD2|TRBJ2-7
CASSGSPPSGGFSYEQYF
>TRBV7-6|NA|TRBJ2-5
CASSPGRETQYF
>TRBV12-3/TRBV12-4|NA|TRBJ2-1
CASSLTKYNEQFF
>TRBV7-5|NA|TRBJ1-6
CARSSTQEPHPSYNSPLHF